This T cell receptor beta chain derives from a study of blood T cell repertoires in COVID-19. On the study more broadly: From the United States, Italy and Spain came samples of acute and convalescent COVID-19. Sample material is recorded as cDNA or gDNA derived from T cells, B-cell-depleted T cells, or PBMCs.

Assay used: immunoSEQ multiplex PCR; TCRdb lists only in-frame clones, some missing. This table holds around 71,000 clones, about 86% found once. A single count supports this clone. Sequencing used peripheral blood. The TCR comes from a man aged 70-80 years with acute or convalescent COVID-19.

The CDR3 region is CASSRGLAGYEQYF. In DNA form, the CDR3 reads TGTGCCAGCAGCAGAGGACTAGCGGGGTACGAGCAGTACTTC. The chain is built from TRBV25-1 and TRBJ2-7; 12 nucleotides match TRBD2. Trimming took 6 bases from V and 4 from J; bases not matched to a gene: 4. From germline, CDR1 is MGHDK and CDR2 SYGVNS. The CDR3 spans 14 residues.